What follows are 30 T cell receptor beta chains derived from one specimen sequenced in a study of cytomegalovirus exposure and HLA in healthy donors. The PCR had 60 Vbeta and 13 Jbeta primers. This table comes from immunoSEQ multiplex PCR, and its TCRdb copy is limited to in-frame clones, with some not included. This sample's table reports 150,000 or so clones. The specimen was PBMCs. The receptor set was obtained from a woman between 45 and 65 years old in good health and CMV-seronegative.

The DNA for the CDR3 is TGTGCCAGCGGGAGGGGGACAGGGGCAACTAATGAAAAACTGTTTTTT. This gives the protein CASGRGTGATNEKLFF. The chain recombines TRBV9 with TRBJ1-4; 10 nucleotides align to TRBD1. V was clipped by 7 bases and J by 0 bases; unmatched bases: 6. CDR3 length equals 16 residues. CDR1 and CDR2 from the germline V gene are SGDLS and YYNGEE.

The chain is built from TRBV18 and TRBJ1-1; D remains unclear. This CDR3 region has 13 residues. Trimming left V 3 bases short and J 0 bases short, with 5 bases between. CDR1 KGHSH and CDR2 LQKENI come from the germline V gene. This chain's CDR3 is CASSPDLNTEAFF. Here the CDR3 DNA reads TGTGCCAGCTCACCGGACTTGAACACTGAAGCTTTCTTT.

The chain employs TRBV10-3 and TRBJ1-2; no definite D call. Between the trimmed V and J ends, which lost 4 bases and 5 bases, there was a span of 8 bases. The CDR3 has 12 amino acids. CDR1 is ENHRY and CDR2 is SYGVKD in the germline V gene. CDR3 in DNA: TGTGCCATCAGTGGGTCCGGTTATGGCTACACCTTC. Translating gives CAISGSGYGYTF.

The rearrangement joins TRBV5-1 to TRBJ1-4, with D uncertain. The CDR3 is 14 amino acids. V lost 2 bases and J 8 bases, leaving 13 bases between the germline ends. Germline lookup yields CDR1 SGHRS and CDR2 YFSETQ. CDR3 sequence (DNA): TGCGCCAGCAGCTTCGGGTGGGGAGCGGAAAAACTGTTTTTT. Protein sequence: CASSFGWGAEKLFF.

The genes are TRBV7-6 and TRBJ2-3; D is unclear. V was trimmed by 4 bases and J by 0 bases, leaving 5 bases between them. The CDR3 totals 13 residues. Germline loops: CDR1 SGHVS, CDR2 FNYEAQ. CDR3 nucleotides: TGTGCCAGCAGCTCTACTAGCACAGATACGCAGTATTTT. Its translation is CASSSTSTDTQYF.

The chain couples TRBV6-1 to TRBJ2-3; TRBD1 agrees at 9 bases. Germline V CDR1 and CDR2: MNHNS, SASEGT. V lost 6 bases, J lost 4 bases, and 8 bases stayed unmatched. The CDR3 is 15 residues long. The CDR3 DNA sequence: TGTGCCAGCAGGCGGGACAGGGCGGGGCCAGATACGCAGTATTTT. It encodes CASRRDRAGPDTQYF.

The J gene is TRBJ2-1, the V gene TRBV2; 9 nucleotides line up with TRBD2. Looked up from germline, CDR1 is SNHLY and CDR2 is FYNNEI. V was pared by 6 bases and J by 2 bases, with 5 bases of the junction left unmatched. There are 15 residues in the CDR3. The CDR3 nucleotides are TGTGCCAGCAGCGGTCTAGCGGGGCCCTACAATGAGCAGTTCTTC. Translating it yields CASSGLAGPYNEQFF.

About this clone: Other DNA sequences in the same sample also yield this CDR3. V gene TRBV9 combines with J gene TRBJ2-1; TRBD2 aligns across 11 bases. Trimming cost V 0 bases and J 4 bases; bases outside gene matches: 0. This CDR3 has 15 amino acids. Germline V gene data show CDR1 as SGDLS and CDR2 as YYNGEE. DNA for the CDR3: TGTGCCAGCAGCGTAGCTAGCGGGGGGTACAATGAGCAGTTCTTC. It is translated as CASSVASGGYNEQFF.

The gene calls are TRBV7-9 and TRBJ1-2; D ambiguous. The ends were cut back, 5 bases at V and 6 bases at J, with 10 bases in the middle. Germline lookup yields CDR1 SEHNR and CDR2 FQNEAQ (reference sequence). The CDR3 totals 12 residues. DNA for the CDR3: TGTGCCAGCAGCCAGACCCGGGATGGCTACACCTTC. This encodes CASSQTRDGYTF.

The rearrangement joins TRBV13 to TRBJ2-7; D perhaps matches TRBD2 (6 bases). V was clipped by 4 bases and J by 2 bases, with 12 bases between them. Germline V gene sequence: CDR1 PRHDT, CDR2 FYEKMQ (reference sequence). CDR3 length equals 14 residues. CDR3 DNA sequence: TGTGCCAGCAGCTCCCGGGACTCCACCTACGAGCAGTACTTC. Translating it yields CASSSRDSTYEQYF.

The genes are TRBV27 and TRBJ1-5; D might be TRBD1 (5 bases). The germline V gene has CDR1 MNHEY and CDR2 SMNVEV (reference sequence). V lost 2 bases and J 6 bases, leaving 17 bases between the germline ends. The CDR3 has 16 amino acids. The CDR3 coding sequence is TGTGCCAGCAGTTTACTCGCAGGGTCGTTAGGTCAGCCCCAGCATTTT. It specifies CASSLLAGSLGQPQHF.

The V and J genes are TRBV14 and TRBJ1-6, with a possible D match to TRBD1 (5 bases). The CDR3 has 14 residues. The V and J ends lost 0 bases and 6 bases respectively, with 6 bases between them. CDR1 and CDR2 (germline): SGHDN, FVKESK. CDR3 in DNA: TGTGCCAGCAGCCAAGACAGGGCTAATTCACCCCTCCACTTT. Its protein is CASSQDRANSPLHF.

The CDR3: CASSLGAGLGTDTQYF. The DNA for the CDR3 is TGCGCCAGCAGCTTGGGGGCGGGACTGGGGACAGATACGCAGTATTTT. The chain joins TRBV5-1 to TRBJ2-3; D is possibly TRBD2 (6 bases). The CDR3 is 16 residues long. The V gene lost 0 bases and the J gene lost 3 bases, with 14 bases spanning the gap. In germline, CDR1 is SGHRS, CDR2 YFSETQ.

This chain uses TRBV5-1 with TRBJ2-2, with 13 bases identical to TRBD2. J lost 0 bases, V lost 1 base, and 3 bases had no gene match. CDR1 SGHRS and CDR2 YFSETQ come from the germline V gene. The CDR3 spans 18 residues. The CDR3 is CASSLWTSGGSNTGELFF. Here the CDR3 DNA reads TGCGCCAGCAGCTTGTGGACTAGCGGGGGTTCGAACACCGGGGAGCTGTTTTTT.

The V call is TRBV2, the J call TRBJ1-2; possibly TRBD1 for D (6 bases). The V end was cut by 6 bases, the J end by 0 bases, with 20 bases between. From germline, CDR1 is SNHLY and CDR2 FYNNEI. This CDR3 has 17 amino acids. The CDR3 protein is CASRQTGLGLANYGYTF. In nucleotides, the CDR3 is TGTGCCAGCAGACAAACAGGGCTTGGTCTAGCTAACTATGGCTACACCTTC.

The CDR3 region is CASSETGAYGYTF. Here the CDR3 DNA reads TGTGCCAGCAGCGAGACAGGGGCCTATGGCTACACCTTC. The rearrangement links TRBV7-6 to TRBJ1-2, with 8 bases aligning to TRBD1. Trimming took 5 bases from V and 4 from J; bases not matched to a gene: 3. The CDR3 sequence is 13 residues long. Germline assignment: CDR1 SGHVS and CDR2 FNYEAQ.

The chain carries TRBV18 and TRBJ2-5, with D tentatively TRBD1 (6 bases). The CDR3 consists of 14 residues. CDR1 is KGHSH, CDR2 LQKENI, per germline. The V end lost 3 bases, the J end lost 2 bases, and 10 bases lay between the germline ends. The CDR3 sequence is CASSPGTGQETQYF. For the CDR3, the DNA is TGTGCCAGCTCACCTGGAACAGGGCAAGAGACCCAGTACTTC.

The chain has TRBV6-1 and TRBJ2-7, with TRBD1 matching 8 bases. Trimming cost V 8 bases and J 4 bases; bases outside gene matches: 7. CDR1 is MNHNS and CDR2 is SASEGT in the germline V gene. The CDR3 spans 13 residues. Here the CDR3 reads CASRGQGSYEQYF. The CDR3 DNA sequence: TGTGCCAGCCGAGGACAGGGTTCTTACGAGCAGTACTTC.

The rearrangement joins TRBV6-1 to TRBJ1-3, with 9 bases lining up with TRBD1. Germline lookup yields CDR1 MNHNS and CDR2 SASEGT. The CDR3 sequence is 15 residues long. With 2 bases clipped from V and 4 bases from J, the junction kept 3 bases outside the gene matches. The CDR3 loop is CASSESGTGGNTIYF. CDR3 DNA: TGTGCCAGCAGTGAATCCGGGACAGGGGGAAACACCATATATTTT.

The J gene is TRBJ2-2, the V gene TRBV10-3; the D gene is possibly TRBD1 (5 bases). This CDR3 spans 14 amino acids. Germline values: CDR1 ENHRY, CDR2 SYGVKD. Trimming shortened V by 2 bases and J by 3 bases, and 7 bases separated the two germline ends. The DNA for the CDR3 is TGTGCCATCAGTGAGATAGGGGACACCGGGGAGCTGTTTTTT. Translation: CAISEIGDTGELFF.

The chain has TRBV5-8 and TRBJ2-1, with 12 bases that match TRBD2. Germline trimming cut 4 bases from V and 13 bases from J; bases unmatched to any gene: 12. The CDR3 runs to 15 residues. CDR1 and CDR2 (germline): SGHTS, YDEGEE. CDR3 DNA: TGTGCCAGCAGCGAGCCAGGACTAGCGGGGTCTCGACAGTTCTTC. Protein: CASSEPGLAGSRQFF.

The chain joins TRBV15 to TRBJ1-5, with D perhaps matching TRBD1 (5 bases). The V end lost 5 bases, the J end lost 3 bases, and 11 bases lay between the germline ends. Germline V gene data show CDR1 as LNHNV and CDR2 as YYDKDF (reference sequence). There are 14 residues in the CDR3. This CDR3 reads CATSVQVINQPQHF. The CDR3 region has the DNA TGTGCCACCAGCGTACAGGTGATCAATCAGCCCCAGCATTTT.

The chain links TRBV29-1 to TRBJ1-3; a possible D gene is TRBD1 (6 bases). Trimming took 7 bases from V and 0 from J, leaving 16 bases between them. Looked up from germline, CDR1 is SQVTM and CDR2 is ANQGSEA. CDR3 length equals 15 residues. The CDR3 protein is CSAKGGGNSGNTIYF. The DNA for the CDR3 is TGCAGCGCCAAGGGGGGGGGTAACTCTGGAAACACCATATATTTT.

CDR3 bases: TGTGCCAGCAGCGTATCATCGGGAGCCTACAATGAGCAGTTCTTC. Translating it yields CASSVSSGAYNEQFF. The chain combines TRBV9 with TRBJ2-1, with a weak D call TRBD2 (6 bases). This CDR3 has 15 residues. V shed 1 base and J shed 2 bases, with 10 bases lying between them. The germline V gene encodes CDR1 SGDLS and CDR2 YYNGEE.

The rearrangement links TRBV7-6 to TRBJ1-1; 9 bases fit TRBD1. V was clipped by 4 bases and J by 5 bases; unmatched bases: 5. Per the germline V gene, CDR1 is SGHVS and CDR2 is FNYEAQ. This CDR3 has 14 residues. The CDR3 is CASSSDRGSTEAFF. CDR3 nucleotides: TGTGCCAGCAGCTCCGACAGGGGGAGTACTGAAGCTTTCTTT.

V usage is TRBV19 and J usage is TRBJ1-2, with D possibly matching TRBD1 (6 bases). CDR1 LNHDA and CDR2 SQIVND come from the germline V gene (reference sequence). The V gene lost 5 bases and the J gene lost 8 bases, with 18 bases spanning the gap. The CDR3 sequence is 14 residues long. CDR3 nucleotides: TGTGCCAGTAGTCCCAGCGGGGGGCAAGGGGGCTACACCTTC. This gives the protein CASSPSGGQGGYTF.

V is TRBV9 and J is TRBJ1-3; D is undetermined. From germline, CDR1 is SGDLS and CDR2 YYNGEE. The CDR3 is made up of 12 amino acids. Trimming stripped 4 bases from V and 9 bases from J, with 11 bases between. The CDR3: CASSSRSTTIYF. As DNA, the CDR3 is TGTGCCAGCAGCTCCCGCAGTACCACCATATATTTT. Complete variable domain (other parts from reference TRBV9 and TRBJ1-3): DSGVTQTPKHLITATGQRVTLRCSPRSGDLSVYWYQQSLDQGLQFLIQYYNGEERAKGNILERFSAQQFPDLHSELNLSSLELGDSALYFCASSSRSTTIYFGEGSWLTVV.

V is TRBV7-8 and J is TRBJ2-7, with 9 bases fitting TRBD1. The CDR3 contains 16 residues. CDR1 and CDR2 from the germline V gene are SGHVS and FQNEAQ. The J segment lost 3 bases and the V segment lost 5 bases, leaving 11 bases of the junction unmatched. The CDR3 coding sequence is TGTGCCAGCAGCGCCGGGACAGGGAACTATCGCTACGAGCAGTACTTC. Its translation is CASSAGTGNYRYEQYF.

This chain uses TRBV28 with TRBJ1-2; 7 bases align to TRBD1. J gave up 3 bases and V 5 bases, and 6 bases lay outside the gene matches. Germline CDR1 and CDR2: MDHEN and SYDVKM. The CDR3 contains 14 residues. The CDR3 DNA follows: TGTGCCAGCAGTGAAATACAGGGGTACTATGGCTACACCTTC. Translation gives CASSEIQGYYGYTF.

The J gene is TRBJ1-5, the V gene TRBV10-3; 8 bases align to TRBD1. Germline assignment: CDR1 ENHRY and CDR2 SYGVKD. The V and J ends lost 5 bases and 5 bases, in that order; junction bases with no gene match: 5. CDR3 length equals 14 residues. The CDR3 here is CAISPGGRDQPQHF. Here the CDR3 DNA reads TGTGCCATCAGTCCAGGGGGCAGGGATCAGCCCCAGCATTTT.